The clone carrying this T cell receptor beta chain was counted at least ten times. No antigen is known for it. Using unique molecular identifiers, the investigators prepared the TCRbeta library. TCRdb re-derived calls from the PCR reads in MiXCR, one entry per CDR3 protein. The sample has around 420,000 distinct CDR3 sequences, around 15% seen once; the top ten hold approximately 29%. The sample belongs to a study of T-cell reconstitution after alpha-beta-depleted transplantation in children. CDR1 and CDR2 (germline): LGHNA, YSLEER. The CDR3 is 17 amino acids. J was trimmed by 3 bases and V by 0 bases; bases with no gene match: 4. Overall study results and limits: A year had passed since transplant, and T-cell counts and diversity by then came mostly from newly produced T cells. Where alpha-beta T cells came from about two months after transplant was reportedly several hundred expanded graft clones. Some patients' high day-60 TCRbeta diversity was traced to surviving recipient T cells and thymic progenitors.

The chain combines TRBV4-3 with TRBJ2-7, with 14 nucleotides matching TRBD2. This receptor was taken from a boy in the first two years of life who had a stem cell transplant for Wiskott-Aldrich syndrome, so the T cells may come from the graft donor. This specimen was PBMCs, mostly from graft donor cells, taken 360 days after TCRalphabeta/CD19-depleted stem cell transplant. The CDR3 region has the DNA TGCGCCAGCAGCCAAGAATTGGGACTAGCGGGAGTCTACGAGCAGTACTTC. Translated, it gives CASSQELGLAGVYEQYF.